This T cell receptor beta chain was observed in a study of PD-L1 blockade in urothelial cancer. Overall study context: Prior chemotherapy in patients spanned 0 to 3 regimens.

Each PCR contained spiked-in synthetic TCR analog templates. TCRdb keeps only in-frame clones here, not all; method: immunoSEQ multiplex PCR. This repertoire shows about 80,000 clones, roughly 87% found once; its top ten account for 4.5% to 7%. The origin of this receptor is a woman between 65 and 79 years old with urothelial cancer. Here the sequenced sample was PBMCs, taken around atezolizumab (anti-PD-L1) treatment.

This CDR3 is CASSPPGTGSNEQFF. The CDR3 DNA sequence: TGTGCCAGCAGTCCCCCCGGGACAGGGAGTAATGAGCAGTTCTTC. This chain connects TRBV28 to TRBJ2-1; 9 bases fit TRBD1. V trimming: 5 bases; J trimming: 7 bases; junction bases outside the gene matches: 9. The CDR3 length is 15 residues. Per the germline V gene, CDR1 is MDHEN and CDR2 is SYDVKM.